The present TCR beta chain was sequenced within a study of blood T cell repertoires in COVID-19. V lost 5 bases and J 1 base, leaving 14 bases between the germline ends. Germline CDR1 MNHNY, CDR2 SVGAGI (reference sequence). This CDR3 region has 15 residues. Residents of about 25 US areas, aged about 18 to 89 years, made up the participants. Each recovered donor of Cohort 3 presented with two negative PCRs, clearance, or symptom resolution. Clones were sequenced by immunoSEQ multiplex PCR, and TCRdb holds only the in-frame ones, with some missing. The table lists some 330,000 clones, 88% of them singletons.

This rearrangement joins TRBV6-6 to TRBJ2-5; possibly TRBD2 for D (5 bases). This sequence was found in a man between 25 and 39 years old who had recovered from COVID-19. The sample comprised PBMCs or T cells enriched from blood (not recorded which). CDR3: CASSAGRVLQETQYF. The CDR3 DNA is TGTGCCAGCAGTGCGGGTAGGGTACTCCAAGAGACCCAGTACTTC.